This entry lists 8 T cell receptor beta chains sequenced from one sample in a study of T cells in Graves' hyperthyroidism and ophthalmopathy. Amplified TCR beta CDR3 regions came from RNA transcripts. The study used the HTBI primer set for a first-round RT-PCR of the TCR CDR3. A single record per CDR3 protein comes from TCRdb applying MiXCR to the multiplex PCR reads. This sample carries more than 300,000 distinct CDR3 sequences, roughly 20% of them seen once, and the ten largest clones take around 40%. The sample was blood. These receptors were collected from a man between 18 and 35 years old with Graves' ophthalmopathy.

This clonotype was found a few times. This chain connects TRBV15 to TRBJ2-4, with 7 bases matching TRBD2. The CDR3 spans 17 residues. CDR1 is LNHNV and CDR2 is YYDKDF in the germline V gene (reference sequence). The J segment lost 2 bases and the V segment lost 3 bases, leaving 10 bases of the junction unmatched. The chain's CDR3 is CATSSLGLADTKNIQYF. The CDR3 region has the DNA TGTGCCACCAGCAGCCTGGGGCTAGCGGACACCAAAAACATTCAGTACTTC.

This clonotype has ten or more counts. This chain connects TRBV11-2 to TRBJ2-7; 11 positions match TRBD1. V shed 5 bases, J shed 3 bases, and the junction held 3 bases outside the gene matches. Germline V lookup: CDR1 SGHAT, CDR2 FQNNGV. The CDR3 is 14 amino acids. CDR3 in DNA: TGTGCCAGCAGCCCCGGGACAGGGGGCTACGAGCAGTACTTC. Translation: CASSPGTGGYEQYF.

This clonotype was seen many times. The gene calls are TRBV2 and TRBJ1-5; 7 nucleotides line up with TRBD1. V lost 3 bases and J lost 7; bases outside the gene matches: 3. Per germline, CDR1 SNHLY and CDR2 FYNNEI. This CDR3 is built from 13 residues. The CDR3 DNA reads TGTGCCAGCAGTGATTTAGGGGGCCAGCCCCAGCATTTT. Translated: CASSDLGGQPQHF.

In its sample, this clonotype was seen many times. Written as DNA, the CDR3 is TGTGCCAGCAGTGGCCTGGGAAGCTCCTACGAGCAGTACTTC. Protein: CASSGLGSSYEQYF. The chain is built from TRBV6-1 and TRBJ2-7; D is undetermined. The CDR3 is 14 amino acids. CDR1 and CDR2 (germline): MNHNS, SASEGT. V lost 4 bases, J lost 0 bases, and 10 bases lay in between.

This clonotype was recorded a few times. This CDR3 reads CASSGPDRAAFF. The DNA for the CDR3 is TGTGCCAGCAGCGGTCCGGACAGGGCCGCTTTCTTT. The V call is TRBV5-6, the J call TRBJ1-1, with 8 nucleotides matching TRBD1. This CDR3 is built from 12 residues. V lost 4 bases, J lost 11 bases, and 7 bases stayed unmatched. Germline V CDR1 and CDR2: SGHDT, YYEEEE.

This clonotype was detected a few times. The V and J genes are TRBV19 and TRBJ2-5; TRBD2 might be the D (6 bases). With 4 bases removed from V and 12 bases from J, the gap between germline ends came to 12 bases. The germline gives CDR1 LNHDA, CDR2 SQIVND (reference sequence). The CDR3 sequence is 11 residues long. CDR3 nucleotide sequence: TGTGCCAGTAGTAACGGCGCGGGGAAGTACTTC. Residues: CASSNGAGKYF.

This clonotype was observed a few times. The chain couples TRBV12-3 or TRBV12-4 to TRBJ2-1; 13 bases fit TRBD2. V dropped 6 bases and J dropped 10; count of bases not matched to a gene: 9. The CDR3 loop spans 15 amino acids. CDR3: CASRGLAGTLGEQFF. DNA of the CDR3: TGTGCCAGCAGGGGACTAGCGGGGACCCTAGGGGAGCAGTTCTTC.

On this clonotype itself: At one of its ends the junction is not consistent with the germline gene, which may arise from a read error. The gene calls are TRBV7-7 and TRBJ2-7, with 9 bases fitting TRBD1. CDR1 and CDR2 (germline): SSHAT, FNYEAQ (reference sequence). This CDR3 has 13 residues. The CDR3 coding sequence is TGTGCTAGCAGCGCGGACAGGGGAGCCGAGCAGTACTTC. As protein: CASSADRGAEQYF.